A selection of T cell receptor beta chains follows, all from one sample in a study of beta chain features in type 1 diabetes. The method was immunoSEQ multiplex PCR; TCRdb's version includes in-frame clones alone and lacks a portion of them. The table has roughly 340,000 clones, 13% seen once. The sample consisted of naive CD4+ T cells from blood. All receptors derive from a young woman with type 1 diabetes. The CDR3 runs from the conserved cysteine through the conserved F or W. A D gene is named only where the DNA matches it firmly.

>TRBJ1-2|TRBV14|.
CASSQAVQAKYGYTF
>TRBJ2-3|TRBV7-2|.
CASSPGGGSPDTQYF
>TRBJ2-2|TRBV18|.
CASSPRETGELFF
>TRBJ1-4|TRBV4-3|TRBD1
CASSHGDRVEKLFF
>TRBJ2-2|TRBV9|.
CASSVVVGVGLGGELFF
>TRBJ2-6|TRBV28|TRBD1
CASSWLQGAYGANVLTF
>TRBJ2-2|TRBV18|TRBD1
CASSRPGGYTGELFF
>TRBJ2-7|TRBV28|TRBD1
CASTEDRNSYEQYF
>TRBJ2-5|TRBV5-4|.
CASSPTTGQETQYF
>TRBJ2-3|TRBV11-2|TRBD2
CASSLVPSGRPDFDTQYF
>TRBJ1-2|TRBV5-1|.
CASSLAGMSGYTF
>TRBJ2-7|TRBV28|.
CASMEAREQYF
>TRBJ2-3|TRBV30|TRBD2
CAWRRREAADTQYF
>TRBJ2-7|TRBV4-1|.
CASSQAQASYEQYF
>TRBJ2-1|TRBV30|.
CAWSVRVSYNEQFF
>TRBJ2-7|TRBV28|TRBD2
CASSLAGSAYEQYF
>TRBJ2-5|TRBV9|.
CASSVGAGETQYF
>TRBJ2-7|TRBV10-3|TRBD2
CAISDKTSGGYEQYF
>TRBJ2-3|TRBV29-1|.
CSVNRENTQYF
>TRBJ1-2|TRBV11-3|TRBD1
CASSPRTGDYGYTF
>TRBJ2-3|TRBV18|.
CASSPWESRDTQYF
>TRBJ1-5|TRBV2|TRBD1
CASSGDRAGDQPQHF
>TRBJ2-1|TRBV5-5|.
CASSATSNAYNEQFF
>TRBJ2-5|TRBV10-2|TRBD2
CASSQTSKQETQYF
>TRBJ1-2|TRBV6-5|.
CASSTGQTIGYTF
>TRBJ1-2|TRBV13|.
CASSLLSPRGQYPYGYTF
>TRBJ1-2|TRBV15|.
CATSRDKGVKGYGYTF
>TRBJ2-2|TRBV2|.
CASRKGDAGELFF
>TRBJ1-4|TRBV7-9|TRBD1
CASSTRGPTNEKLFF
>TRBJ2-3|TRBV19|.
CASSPDTGGTDTQYF
>TRBJ2-7|TRBV10-2|TRBD2
CASKLAGSHEQYF
>TRBJ1-2|TRBV7-8|.
CASSSRTELGYTF
>TRBJ1-5|TRBV30|.
CAWRRKGIVGNQPQHF
>TRBJ2-5|TRBV7-9|TRBD1
CASSLRGTGNHQETQYF
>TRBJ2-1|TRBV11-3|TRBD1
CASSSQGAQFF
>TRBJ2-7|TRBV6-1|TRBD2
CASSKLAGGPYEQYF
>TRBJ2-2|TRBV30|TRBD1
CAWMGDRGIAGELFF
>TRBJ2-5|TRBV15|TRBD2
CATRKAGGVEETQYF
>TRBJ1-5|TRBV7-9|TRBD1
CASSRHQGAQANQPQHF
>TRBJ2-1|TRBV11-2|TRBD2
CASSSWGTSSYNEQFF
>TRBJ1-2|TRBV7-9|TRBD1
CASSFLQTGAYGYTF
>TRBJ1-1|TRBV27|.
CASSLVSGTEAFF
>TRBJ2-1|TRBV5-6|.
CASSLMGSWNEQFF
>TRBJ2-3|TRBV18|.
CASSPRERRDTQYF
>TRBJ2-5|TRBV7-2|TRBD2
CASSLTGGRLQETQYF
>TRBJ2-4|TRBV7-2|.
CASSLTALVSNIQYF
>TRBJ2-3|TRBV29-1|TRBD1
CSAGTGPRDTQYF
>TRBJ2-1|TRBV5-6|.
CASSLVANILEQFF